The 4 T cell receptor beta chains below were found in one sample sequenced in a study of identical twins. TCRdb processed the 5' RACE reads anew with MiXCR; each CDR3 protein has one entry. Here the sample spans 1.5 million to 2 million distinct CDR3 sequences, about 30% being singletons. Sequenced: cord blood. These receptors all stem from a newborn girl in good health.

The chain links TRBV9 to TRBJ1-1; 7 bases agree with TRBD1. The CDR3 spans 15 residues. V shed 4 bases, J shed 4 bases, and the junction held 10 bases outside the gene matches. Germline loops: CDR1 SGDLS, CDR2 YYNGEE. Here the CDR3 DNA reads TGTGCCAGCAGCCCGAACAGGGGATGGGGCACTGAAGCTTTCTTT. Its translation: CASSPNRGWGTEAFF. Supplemented by reference TRBV9 and TRBJ1-1, the full variable domain reads DSGVTQTPKHLITATGQRVTLRCSPRSGDLSVYWYQQSLDQGLQFLIQYYNGEERAKGNILERFSAQQFPDLHSELNLSSLELGDSALYFCASSPNRGWGTEAFFGQGTRLTVV.

V and J are TRBV19 and TRBJ1-5, with D possibly TRBD1 on 6 matching bases. CDR3 size: 14 residues. Germline-derived CDR1 and CDR2 are LNHDA and SQIVND (reference sequence). The V end was cut by 5 bases, the J end by 5 bases, with 13 bases between. Here the CDR3 DNA reads TGTGCCAGTAGTGGGGGCGGGACGTATCAGCCCCAGCATTTT. Its translation is CASSGGGTYQPQHF.

This clonotype was observed a few times. J is TRBJ2-3 and V is TRBV28; no definite D call. V was pared by 3 bases and J by 5 bases, with 6 bases between. Germline assignment: CDR1 MDHEN and CDR2 SYDVKM. There are 12 residues in the CDR3. CDR3 bases: TGTGCCAGCAGTTTGCCAAAAGATACGCAGTATTTT. Protein: CASSLPKDTQYF. The complete variable domain, with remaining parts taken from reference TRBV28 and TRBJ2-3, reads DVKVTQSSRYLVKRTGEKVFLECVQDMDHENMFWYRQDPGLGLRLIYFSYDVKMKEKGDIPEGYSVSREKKERFSLILESASTNQTSMYLCASSLPKDTQYFGPGTRLTVL.

This clonotype came up many times. This chain joins TRBV20-1 and TRBJ2-7, with D unresolved. Trimming cost V 3 bases and J 3 bases, with 9 bases left between them. CDR3 length: 12 amino acids. The V gene's germline CDR1 is DFQATT and CDR2 SNEGSKA (reference sequence). The CDR3 protein is CSARGLNYEQYF. The DNA for the CDR3 is TGCAGTGCTAGGGGCCTAAACTACGAGCAGTACTTC.